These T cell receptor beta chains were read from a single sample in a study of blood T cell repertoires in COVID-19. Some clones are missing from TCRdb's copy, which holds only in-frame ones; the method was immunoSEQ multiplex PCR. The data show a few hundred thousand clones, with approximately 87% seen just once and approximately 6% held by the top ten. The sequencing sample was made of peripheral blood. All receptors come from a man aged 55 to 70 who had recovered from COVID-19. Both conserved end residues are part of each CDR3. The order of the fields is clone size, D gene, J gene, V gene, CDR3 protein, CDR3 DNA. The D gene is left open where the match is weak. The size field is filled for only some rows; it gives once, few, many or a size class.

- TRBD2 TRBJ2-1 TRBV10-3 CAIRGIAGEDNEQFF TGTGCCATCAGGGGAATAGCGGGAGAGGACAATGAGCAGTTCTTC
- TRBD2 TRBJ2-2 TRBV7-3 CASSPYPSSGGQNTGELFF TGTGCCAGCAGCCCCTACCCTTCGAGCGGGGGCCAAAACACCGGGGAGCTGTTTTTT
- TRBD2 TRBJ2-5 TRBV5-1 CASSLGGLAGQETQYF TGCGCCAGCAGCTTGGGAGGACTAGCGGGACAAGAGACCCAGTACTTC
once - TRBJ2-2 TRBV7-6 CASSLRLGNTGELFF TGTGCCAGCAGCCTTAGACTGGGGAACACCGGGGAGCTGTTTTTT
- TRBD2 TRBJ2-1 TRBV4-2 CASSQQREGNNEQFF TGTGCCAGCAGCCAACAGCGGGAGGGCAACAATGAGCAGTTCTTC
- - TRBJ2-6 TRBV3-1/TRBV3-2 CASSSGAAGANVLTF TGTGCCAGCAGCTCAGGGGCTGCTGGGGCCAACGTCCTGACTTTC
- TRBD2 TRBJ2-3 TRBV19 CASGLLAGANTDTQYF TGTGCCAGTGGACTACTAGCGGGGGCCAACACAGATACGCAGTATTTT
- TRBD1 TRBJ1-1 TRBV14 CASSQRTGLNTEAFF TGTGCCAGCAGCCAACGGACAGGCTTGAACACTGAAGCTTTCTTT
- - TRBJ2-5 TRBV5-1 CASSLGQQETQYF TGCGCCAGCAGCTTGGGACAGCAAGAGACCCAGTACTTC
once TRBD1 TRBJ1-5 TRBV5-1 CASSPGTGVHGNQPQHF TGCGCCAGCAGCCCCGGGACAGGGGTTCACGGCAATCAGCCCCAGCATTTT
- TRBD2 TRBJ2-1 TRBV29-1 CSVDKLAGAGEQFF TGCAGCGTTGACAAACTAGCGGGAGCCGGTGAGCAGTTCTTC
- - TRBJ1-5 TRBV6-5 CASSPATASNQPQHF TGTGCCAGCAGCCCCGCGACAGCAAGCAATCAGCCCCAGCATTTT
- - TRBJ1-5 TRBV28 CASKTQYRSSQHF TGTGCCAGCAAAACTCAATACCGAAGCTCCCAGCATTTT
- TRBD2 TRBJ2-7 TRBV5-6 CASSQGLAGVSSYEQYF TGTGCCAGCAGCCAGGGACTAGCGGGAGTCAGCTCCTACGAGCAGTACTTC
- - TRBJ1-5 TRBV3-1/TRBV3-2 CASSQERSGNQPQHF TGTGCCAGCAGCCAAGAACGTTCCGGGAATCAGCCCCAGCATTTT
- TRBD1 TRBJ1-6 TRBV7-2 CASSSRGGGSLSPLHF TGTGCCAGCAGCTCTAGAGGGGGCGGTTCCCTTTCACCCCTCCACTTT
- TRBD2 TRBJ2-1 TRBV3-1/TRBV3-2 CASSQEGGSYYNEQFF TGTGCCAGCAGCCAAGAAGGCGGGAGCTACTACAATGAGCAGTTCTTC
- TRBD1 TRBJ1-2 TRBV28 CASSSPTDRGGYTF TGTGCCAGCAGTTCCCCAACGGACAGGGGTGGCTACACCTTC
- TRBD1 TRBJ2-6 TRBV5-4 CASREDRNSGANVLTF TGTGCCAGCAGAGAGGACAGGAACTCTGGGGCCAACGTCCTGACTTTC
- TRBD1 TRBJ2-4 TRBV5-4 CASSRVPTTGALAKNIQYF TGTGCCAGCAGCCGAGTCCCTACAACAGGGGCGCTAGCCAAAAACATTCAGTACTTC
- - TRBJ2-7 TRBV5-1 CASSQDRAYEQYF TGCGCCAGCAGCCAGGACAGAGCCTACGAGCAGTACTTC
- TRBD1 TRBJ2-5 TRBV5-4 CASSLQGAVETQYF TGTGCCAGCAGCTTACAGGGGGCGGTGGAGACCCAGTACTTC
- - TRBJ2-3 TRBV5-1 CASSTGQLTDTQYF TGCGCCAGCAGCACCGGACAGCTCACAGATACGCAGTATTTT
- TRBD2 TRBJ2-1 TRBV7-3 CASSPSGRGMEQFF TGTGCCAGCAGTCCCAGCGGGAGGGGAATGGAGCAGTTCTTC
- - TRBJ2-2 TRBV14 CASSQAIQGTGELFF TGTGCCAGCAGCCAAGCCATTCAGGGCACCGGGGAGCTGTTTTTT